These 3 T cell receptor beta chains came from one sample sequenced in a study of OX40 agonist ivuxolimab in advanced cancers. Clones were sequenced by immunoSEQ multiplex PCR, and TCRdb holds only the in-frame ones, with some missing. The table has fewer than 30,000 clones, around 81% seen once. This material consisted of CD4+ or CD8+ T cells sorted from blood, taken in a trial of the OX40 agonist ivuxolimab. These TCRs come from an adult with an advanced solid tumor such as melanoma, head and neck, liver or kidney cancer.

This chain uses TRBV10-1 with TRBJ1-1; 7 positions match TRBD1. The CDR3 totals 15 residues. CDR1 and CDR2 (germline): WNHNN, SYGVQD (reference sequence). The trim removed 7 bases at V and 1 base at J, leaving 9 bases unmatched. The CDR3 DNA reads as TGCGCCAGCATTACCGGGACAGCTGAGAACACTGAAGCTTTCTTT. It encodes CASITGTAENTEAFF.

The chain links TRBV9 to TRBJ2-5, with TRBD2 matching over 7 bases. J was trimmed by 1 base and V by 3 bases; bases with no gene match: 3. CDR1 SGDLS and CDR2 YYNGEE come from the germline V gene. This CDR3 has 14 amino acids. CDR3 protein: CASSASGAQETQYF. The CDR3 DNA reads TGTGCCAGCAGCGCTAGCGGCGCCCAAGAGACCCAGTACTTC.

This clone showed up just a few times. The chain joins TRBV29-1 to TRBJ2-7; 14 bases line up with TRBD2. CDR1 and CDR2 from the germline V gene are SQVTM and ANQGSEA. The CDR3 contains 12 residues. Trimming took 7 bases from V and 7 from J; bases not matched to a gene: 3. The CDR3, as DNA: TGCAGCGCGGGACTAGCGGGGGAAGAGCAGTACTTC. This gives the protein CSAGLAGEEQYF.